Listed here are 23 T cell receptor beta chains from one sample, sequenced in a study of blood T cell repertoires in COVID-19. Using immunoSEQ multiplex PCR, the repertoire was profiled, and TCRdb retains in-frame clones only, with some absent. The table has approximately 140,000 clones, 84% seen once; the top ten hold under 2.5%. Input material: peripheral blood. The receptors originated from a man in his sixties or seventies with acute or convalescent COVID-19.

The rearrangement joins TRBV3-1 (or the pseudogene TRBV3-2) to TRBJ1-1, with D uncertain. The CDR3 loop spans 13 amino acids. Trimming took off 5 bases at V and 0 bases at J, with 7 bases between the two ends. CDR1 and CDR2 (germline): LGHDT, YNNKEL (reference sequence). In DNA, the CDR3 is TGTGCCAGCAGCGAGGTCATGAACACTGAAGCTTTCTTT. Residues: CASSEVMNTEAFF.

The chain combines TRBV24-1 with TRBJ1-2, with D possibly matching TRBD1 (5 bases). This CDR3 is built from 14 residues. Trimming took 2 bases from V and 3 from J, leaving 9 bases between them. Per germline, CDR1 KGHDR and CDR2 SFDVKD. In DNA form, the CDR3 reads TGTGCCACCAGTGATTCGGACACTGACTATGGCTACACCTTC. It encodes CATSDSDTDYGYTF.

This clone was found a few times. The rearrangement joins TRBV6-5 to TRBJ1-5; a weak D match, TRBD1 (6 bases). V was cut by 4 bases and J by 5 bases, with 15 bases left in between. CDR3 size: 15 residues. Germline CDR1 is MNHEY and CDR2 is SVGAGI. This CDR3 reads CASSSRRGGDQPQHF. CDR3 coding DNA: TGTGCCAGCAGTTCCCGGAGGGGGGGGGATCAGCCCCAGCATTTT.

The chain joins TRBV18 to TRBJ1-2; D possibly corresponds to TRBD1 (6 bases). Trimming took 6 bases from V and 3 from J, leaving 17 bases between them. The CDR3 spans 15 residues. Per the germline V gene, CDR1 is KGHSH and CDR2 is LQKENI. The CDR3 protein is CASSASADSYYGYTF. In DNA, the CDR3 is TGTGCCAGCTCGGCGAGCGCGGACAGCTACTATGGCTACACCTTC.

The chain joins TRBV5-3 to TRBJ1-4; D not certain. TRBV5-3 is noted as an ORF with a role that remains uncertain. This CDR3 has 13 residues. Trimming shortened V by 9 bases and J by 8 bases, and 17 bases separated the two germline ends. CDR3 in amino acids: CATQEEVKEKLFF. For the CDR3, the DNA is TGTGCCACCCAGGAGGAAGTAAAGGAAAAACTGTTTTTT.

A remark on this clone: One end of the junction does not line up with germline, which may come from a read error. The chain carries TRBV7-7 and TRBJ2-5, with TRBD1 identical over 10 bases. The CDR3 has 16 residues. CDR1 SSHAT and CDR2 FNYEAQ come from the germline V gene (reference sequence). CDR3 nucleotide sequence: TGTGCTAGCAGCCCGCAGTCAGGGACAGGGGTGGAGACCCAGTACTTC. Translation: CASSPQSGTGVETQYF.

The CDR3 region has the DNA TGTGCCAGCAGTGGGACTAGCGGGATCCCTGCCTACAATGAGCAGTTCTTC. Encoded protein: CASSGTSGIPAYNEQFF. This sequence joins TRBV27 and TRBJ2-1, with TRBD2 matching over 13 bases. The CDR3 is 17 residues long. Unmatched junction bases numbered 6, after V lost 5 bases and J lost 2 bases. In germline, CDR1 is MNHEY, CDR2 SMNVEV (reference sequence).

The chain joins TRBV7-6 to TRBJ2-3; D possibly corresponds to TRBD1 (6 bases). Germline V gene data show CDR1 as SGHVS and CDR2 as FNYEAQ. Trimming shortened V by 3 bases and J by 3 bases, and 19 bases separated the two germline ends. The CDR3 runs 17 residues. As DNA, the CDR3 is TGTGCCAGCAGCTTTGGCCAGGGGCCGGGTGTGACAGATACGCAGTATTTT. Protein product: CASSFGQGPGVTDTQYF.

The CDR3 nucleotides read TGTGCCAGCAGTTATAACAGGGGAGCCAAAAACATTCAGTACTTC. Its translation is CASSYNRGAKNIQYF. The chain is built from TRBV6-5 and TRBJ2-4, with 7 nucleotides matching TRBD1. This CDR3 is built from 15 residues. Trimming removed 3 bases from V and 0 bases from J; junction bases left unmatched: 2. Germline V gene data show CDR1 as MNHEY and CDR2 as SVGAGI.

CDR3 loop: CASTPGPGQYYGYTF. The CDR3, as DNA: TGTGCCAGCACCCCAGGCCCAGGACAGTACTATGGCTACACCTTC. The chain uses TRBV11-2 and TRBJ1-2; D might be TRBD1 (6 bases). Trimming took off 7 bases at V and 3 bases at J, with 18 bases between the two ends. This CDR3 region has 15 residues. Looked up from germline, CDR1 is SGHAT and CDR2 is FQNNGV.

CDR3 nucleotide sequence: TGTGCCAGCAGAAGGACAGGGGACCACGAGCAGTACTTC. It encodes CASRRTGDHEQYF. J is TRBJ2-7 and V is TRBV2, with 9 nucleotides matching TRBD1. CDR1 SNHLY and CDR2 FYNNEI come from the germline V gene. V lost 6 bases to trimming and J lost 5 bases; unmatched junction nucleotides: 5. The CDR3 covers 13 residues.

The CDR3 DNA is TGTGCTAGTGGTTTGGTAGCCGGGACAGGGCCATCACCCCTCCACTTT. This gives the protein CASGLVAGTGPSPLHF. The chain employs TRBV12-5 and TRBJ1-6; 9 bases map to TRBD1. Germline assignment: CDR1 LGHNT and CDR2 FRNRAP. The CDR3 length is 16 residues. Trimming removed 0 bases from V and 10 bases from J; junction bases left unmatched: 7.

The V call is TRBV5-4, the J call TRBJ1-1; D possibly corresponds to TRBD1 (5 bases). Trimming removed 4 bases at V and 0 bases at J, with 13 bases between. This CDR3 has 15 residues. In germline, CDR1 is SGHNT, CDR2 YYREEE (reference sequence). Written as DNA, the CDR3 is TGTGCCAGCAGCGTTCAGGGACTTCTGAACACTGAAGCTTTCTTT. Encoded protein: CASSVQGLLNTEAFF.

The gene calls are TRBV18 and TRBJ2-5, with TRBD1 matching 9 bases. The germline V gene has CDR1 KGHSH and CDR2 LQKENI. This CDR3 comprises 14 residues. V lost 4 bases to trimming and J lost 4 bases; unmatched junction nucleotides: 4. CDR3: CASSLGTGRETQYF. CDR3 coding DNA: TGTGCCAGCTCACTCGGGACAGGGAGAGAGACCCAGTACTTC.

The chain is built from TRBV19 and TRBJ1-1, with 7 bases fitting TRBD1. V lost 4 bases, J lost 2 bases, and 4 bases stayed unmatched. Germline-derived CDR1 and CDR2 are LNHDA and SQIVND (reference sequence). This CDR3 has 14 residues. CDR3: CASSTNRGNTEAFF. CDR3 nucleotides: TGTGCCAGTAGTACCAACAGGGGAAACACTGAAGCTTTCTTT. Drawing the rest from reference TRBV19 and TRBJ1-1, the complete variable domain is DGGITQSPKYLFRKEGQNVTLSCEQNLNHDAMYWYRQDPGQGLRLIYYSQIVNDFQKGDIAEGYSVSREKKESFPLTVTSAQKNPTAFYLCASSTNRGNTEAFFGQGTRLTVV.

This chain uses TRBV6-5 with TRBJ2-5; 9 nucleotides match TRBD1. The CDR3 totals 13 residues. Germline V lookup: CDR1 MNHEY, CDR2 SVGAGI. The V segment lost 10 bases and the J segment 5 bases; nucleotides outside the gene matches: 8. CDR3 in DNA: TGTGCCACCTGGGACAGGGCGGCGGAGACCCAGTACTTC. It translates to CATWDRAAETQYF.

This chain joins TRBV6-1 and TRBJ2-3; 9 positions agree with TRBD2. Germline V CDR1 and CDR2: MNHNS, SASEGT. V was clipped by 2 bases and J by 6 bases; unmatched bases: 9. CDR3 length equals 16 residues. CDR3 nucleotides: TGTGCCAGCAGTGAATTGCTAGCGGGACGTCATGATACGCAGTATTTT. Translation: CASSELLAGRHDTQYF.

J is TRBJ1-1 and V is TRBV30, with 7 bases fitting TRBD1. Germline lookup yields CDR1 GTSNPN and CDR2 SVGIG (reference sequence). V trimming: 3 bases; J trimming: 7 bases; junction bases outside the gene matches: 5. The CDR3 is 12 residues long. In DNA, the CDR3 is TGTGCCTGGAGGATAAACAGGGGTGAAGCTTTCTTT. As protein: CAWRINRGEAFF.

V is TRBV4-2 and J is TRBJ2-5, with D maybe TRBD2 (5 bases). Trimming removed 3 bases from V and 0 bases from J, with 23 bases in between. Germline assignment: CDR1 LGHNA and CDR2 YNFKEQ. This CDR3 is 19 amino acids long. The CDR3 is CASSQLAGISTPYQETQYF. CDR3 in DNA: TGTGCCAGCAGCCAGCTCGCGGGTATTAGCACCCCGTACCAAGAGACCCAGTACTTC.

This clone was recorded a few times. The genes are TRBV19 and TRBJ2-1, with D possibly matching TRBD1 (6 bases). V shed 6 bases and J shed 2 bases, with 14 bases lying between them. Germline-derived CDR1 and CDR2 are LNHDA and SQIVND (reference sequence). This CDR3 spans 15 amino acids. As DNA, the CDR3 is TGTGCCAGTAGGGGACCAGGGGTACCCTACAATGAGCAGTTCTTC. Protein sequence: CASRGPGVPYNEQFF.

This sequence joins TRBV2 and TRBJ1-1, with TRBD1 as a possible D gene (6 bases). Germline assignment: CDR1 SNHLY and CDR2 FYNNEI. The CDR3 consists of 12 residues. V was cut by 6 bases and J by 4 bases, with 9 bases left in between. The CDR3 is CASRQGTTEAFF. For the CDR3, the DNA is TGTGCCAGCAGACAGGGAACCACTGAAGCTTTCTTT. Supplemented by reference TRBV2 and TRBJ1-1, the full variable domain reads EPEVTQTPSHQVTQMGQEVILRCVPISNHLYFYWYRQILGQKVEFLVSFYNNEISEKSEIFDDQFSVERPDGSNFTLKIRSTKLEDSAMYFCASRQGTTEAFFGQGTRLTVV.

The chain links TRBV27 to TRBJ2-3, with D possibly matching TRBD2 (6 bases). The CDR3 loop spans 16 amino acids. Germline V gives CDR1 MNHEY, CDR2 SMNVEV (reference sequence). V shed 1 base and J shed 3 bases, with 14 bases lying between them. CDR3 residues: CASSLFIPGVTDTQYF. CDR3 DNA: TGTGCCAGCAGTTTATTTATTCCGGGAGTAACAGATACGCAGTATTTT.

The chain links TRBV9 to TRBJ2-7; D not resolved. Germline V gene lookup returns CDR1 SGDLS and CDR2 YYNGEE. With 0 bases removed from V and 0 bases from J, the gap between germline ends came to 7 bases. This CDR3 is 14 amino acids long. CDR3 sequence reads: CASSVGSVSYEQYF. DNA for the CDR3: TGTGCCAGCAGCGTAGGTTCCGTCTCCTACGAGCAGTACTTC.